These 6 T cell receptor beta chains came from one sample sequenced in a study of T cells after yellow fever vaccination. TCRdb redid the calling of the 5' RACE reads with MiXCR, one entry per CDR3 protein. The data show hundreds of thousands of distinct CDR3 sequences, with over 5% seen just once and around 16% held by the top ten. The sequences come from PBMCs, collected 5 days after the yellow fever booster vaccination. The source is a man aged 30 to 39 who received the YFV17D yellow fever vaccine.

This clonotype was seen at least ten times. The CDR3 loop reads CSVYLSPTSSSGNTIYF. DNA for the CDR3: TGCAGCGTTTATTTAAGTCCTACCTCGAGCTCTGGAAACACCATATATTTT. The genes are TRBV29-1 and TRBJ1-3; no definite D call. The CDR3 spans 17 residues. The germline V gene has CDR1 SQVTM and CDR2 ANQGSEA. Trimming pared 5 bases from V and 0 bases from J, leaving 20 bases between. The whole variable domain, remainder taken from reference TRBV29-1 and TRBJ1-3, is SAVISQKPSRDICQRGTSLTIQCQVDSQVTMMFWYRQQPGQSLTLIATANQGSEATYESGFVIDKFPISRPNLTFSTLTVSNMSPEDSSIYLCSVYLSPTSSSGNTIYFGEGSWLTVV.

This clonotype occurred many times. DNA for the CDR3: TGTGCCAGCAGCTTAGGCGGCCTGGGGGAGACCCAGTACTTC. Encoded protein: CASSLGGLGETQYF. This chain joins TRBV11-3 and TRBJ2-5; the D is unclear. Between the trimmed V and J ends, which lost 1 base and 5 bases, there was a span of 11 bases. Per the germline V gene, CDR1 is SGHNT and CDR2 is YENEEA. CDR3 size: 14 residues.

This clonotype appeared many times. The chain links TRBV20-1 to TRBJ2-3; 7 bases line up with TRBD2. Germline V gene sequence: CDR1 DFQATT, CDR2 SNEGSKA (reference sequence). Losses at the gene ends were 5 bases for V and 5 bases for J; bases not matched to a gene: 7. CDR3 length: 13 amino acids. CDR3 in DNA: TGCAGTGCTCCCGGGATAGCGGGAGATACGCAGTATTTT. Translated: CSAPGIAGDTQYF.

This clonotype has a handful of counts. The chain joins TRBV6-5 to TRBJ1-5; TRBD1 is a possible D gene (6 bases). Germline V gene sequence: CDR1 MNHEY, CDR2 SVGAGI. The ends were cut back, 2 bases at V and 3 bases at J, with 14 bases in the middle. The CDR3 spans 16 residues. Here the CDR3 DNA reads TGTGCCAGCAGTTACCCCCCGACAGGTATCAATCAGCCCCAGCATTTT. The encoded protein is CASSYPPTGINQPQHF.

This clonotype was observed a few times. CDR3 sequence: CASSVTSGRAKNIQYF. The CDR3 bases are TGTGCCAGCAGCGTGACTAGCGGGAGGGCCAAAAACATTCAGTACTTC. The chain uses TRBV7-9 and TRBJ2-4, with 13 bases that match TRBD2. After removal of 5 bases from V and 1 base from J, the junction contained 2 bases not matched to a gene. Germline CDR1 reads SEHNR; CDR2 reads FQNEAQ (reference sequence). CDR3 length: 16 amino acids. The variable domain in full, completed from reference TRBV7-9 and TRBJ2-4, reads DTGVSQNPRHKITKRGQNVTFRCDPISEHNRLYWYRQTLGQGPEFLTYFQNEAQLEKSRLLSDRFSAERPKGSFSTLEIQRTEQGDSAMYLCASSVTSGRAKNIQYFGAGTRLSVL.

The gene calls are TRBV5-1 and TRBJ1-2; D is uncertain. Trimming stripped 3 bases from V and 4 bases from J, with 10 bases between. The CDR3 loop spans 13 amino acids. CDR1 SGHRS and CDR2 YFSETQ come from the germline V gene. For the CDR3, the DNA is TGCGCCAGCAGCTCTTCATCCGTCTATGGCTACACCTTC. It specifies CASSSSSVYGYTF. Together with reference TRBV5-1 and TRBJ1-2, the CDR3 gives the full variable domain: KAGVTQTPRYLIKTRGQQVTLSCSPISGHRSVSWYQQTPGQGLQFLFEYFSETQRNKGNFPGRFSGRQFSNSRSEMNVSTLELGDSALYLCASSSSSVYGYTFGSGTRLTVV.